This TCR beta chain was identified during a study of control samples from healthy donors and cancer patients. The data were produced by immunoSEQ multiplex PCR, yet TCRdb's version contains in-frame clones alone and is incomplete. The sample yields some 130,000 clones, about 95% seen once. CDR1 SQVTM and CDR2 ANQGSEA come from the germline V gene. The CDR3 length is 14 residues. V was pared by 5 bases and J by 7 bases, with 10 bases of the junction left unmatched. This chain uses TRBV29-1 with TRBJ1-4, with 7 positions matching TRBD1. The sequenced material came from blood. The receptor's source is a man between 25 and 39 years old in good health. The CDR3 DNA follows: TGCAGCGTTTTCCTACAGGGGTTGGGTGAAAAACTGTTTTTT. This sequence encodes CSVFLQGLGEKLFF.